This T cell receptor beta chain was recorded in a study of graft-versus-host responses after intestinal transplantation. Whole-study findings and limits: GvH clones occurred in recipient marrow; some first appeared in ileum or blood. The study associated peak circulating GvH clone levels with early post-transplant HvG declines.

Tissue processing of the graft released intraepithelial and lamina propria lymphocytes from it. CDR1 is SSHAT and CDR2 is FNYEAQ in the germline V gene (reference sequence). The CDR3 has 17 amino acids. The trim removed 1 base at V and 5 bases at J, leaving 8 bases unmatched. Repertoires were generated with immunoSEQ multiplex PCR, while TCRdb's copy carries only in-frame clones and drops some. The sample contains 4,800 or so clones, about 85% of which appear only once. About this clone itself: Its specificity is not known.

The V and J genes are TRBV7-7 and TRBJ2-5, with 12 bases identical to TRBD2. The source was ileum tissue, collected 156 days after intestinal transplant. The receptor's source is a human patient who received an intestinal transplant, so some T cells may come from the graft donor. The CDR3 DNA follows: TGTGCCAGCAGCTTAGGTTGGACTAGCGGGATATTGGAGACCCAGTACTTC. Translating gives CASSLGWTSGILETQYF.